Presented here are 23 T cell receptor beta chains from one specimen sequenced in a study of T cell changes during pregnancy in multiple sclerosis. The method was immunoSEQ multiplex PCR; TCRdb's version includes in-frame clones alone and lacks a portion of them. The sample includes fewer than 45,000 clones, more than 90% of them seen just once. The material was CD4+ T cells from peripheral blood mononuclear cells, obtained in the first trimester of pregnancy. The receptors originated from a female donor with multiple sclerosis, enrolled in a pregnancy study.

This clone is medium-sized. The chain joins TRBV1 to TRBJ2-1; the table assigns TRBD2, which was not confirmed against the DNA. TRBV1 is marked as a pseudogene. The CDR3 has 12 amino acids. CDR3 sequence reads: CTSSQERDEQFF. The CDR3 bases are TGCACCAGCAGCCAAGAGAGGGATGAGCAGTTCTTC.

The chain is built from TRBV7-9 and TRBJ2-7; the D gene is possibly TRBD2 (6 bases). The CDR3 contains 14 residues. CDR1 and CDR2 (germline): SEHNR, FQNEAQ (reference sequence). V dropped 4 bases and J dropped 6 bases, with 16 bases sitting between them. CDR3 sequence reads: CASSSTLGRGEQYF. The CDR3, as DNA: TGTGCCAGCAGCTCAACCCTGGGGCGGGGCGAGCAGTACTTC.

The CDR3 reads CASSIGRNTDTQYF. The CDR3 DNA reads TGTGCCAGTAGTATAGGGAGAAACACAGATACGCAGTATTTT. The chain couples TRBV19 to TRBJ2-3; the D is unclear. This CDR3 region has 14 residues. The germline V and J ends were trimmed by 1 base and 2 bases, with 7 bases remaining between them. Germline CDR1 LNHDA, CDR2 SQIVND (reference sequence).

The chain links TRBV7-6 to TRBJ2-1; 10 bases map to TRBD2. Germline assignment: CDR1 SGHVS and CDR2 FNYEAQ. This CDR3 is built from 16 residues. Trimming took 6 bases from V and 0 from J; bases not matched to a gene: 5. CDR3 bases: TGTGCCAGCAGACGGACTAGCGGAAGCTCCTACAATGAGCAGTTCTTC. As protein: CASRRTSGSSYNEQFF.

The chain carries TRBV14 and TRBJ2-7; D unclear. The CDR3 spans 14 residues. Germline assignment: CDR1 SGHDN and CDR2 FVKESK. Between the trimmed V and J ends, which lost 4 bases and 3 bases, there was a span of 13 bases. CDR3 loop: CASSLGIGVYEQYF. For the CDR3, the DNA is TGTGCCAGCAGCCTTGGTATTGGAGTCTACGAGCAGTACTTC.

The chain uses TRBV23-1 and TRBJ2-1; possible D gene TRBD2, 5 bases. TRBV23-1 falls under the ORF class, with uncertain function. The V end lost 4 bases, the J end lost 0 bases, and 22 bases lay between the germline ends. The CDR3 runs to 19 residues. The CDR3 loop reads CASSPFPTGVPSSYNEQFF. The CDR3 DNA follows: TGCGCCAGCAGTCCATTCCCGACCGGGGTCCCGAGCTCCTACAATGAGCAGTTCTTC.

The chain recombines TRBV5-4 with TRBJ2-1; D is undetermined. V lost 0 bases to trimming and J lost 1 base, with 14 bases between them. The CDR3 sequence is 17 residues long. CDR1 is SGHNT, CDR2 YYREEE, per germline (reference sequence). The CDR3 here is CASSLAFGSVSYNEQFF. DNA for the CDR3: TGTGCCAGCAGCTTGGCCTTCGGAAGCGTTTCCTACAATGAGCAGTTCTTC.

This chain connects TRBV18 to TRBJ2-1; 9 bases map to TRBD2. V shed 4 bases, J shed 5 bases, and the junction held 12 bases outside the gene matches. The length of the CDR3 is 17 residues. Looked up from germline, CDR1 is KGHSH and CDR2 is LQKENI. The CDR3: CASSRGSESSGNNEQFF. DNA for the CDR3: TGTGCCAGCTCACGCGGCTCGGAGTCTAGCGGGAACAATGAGCAGTTCTTC. Filled out from reference TRBV18 and TRBJ2-1, the complete variable domain reads NAGVMQNPRHLVRRRGQEARLRCSPMKGHSHVYWYRQLPEEGLKFMVYLQKENIIDESGMPKERFSAEFPKEGPSILRIQQVVRGDSAAYFCASSRGSESSGNNEQFFGPGTRLTVL.

The gene calls are TRBV9 and TRBJ2-5, with 9 bases matching TRBD2. The V gene end was trimmed by 0 bases and the J gene end by 2 bases; junction bases not matched to a gene: 8. CDR1 is SGDLS, CDR2 YYNGEE, per germline. This CDR3 has 17 amino acids. The CDR3 is CASSVGLAGKEQETQYF. CDR3 coding DNA: TGTGCCAGCAGCGTAGGGCTAGCGGGGAAAGAACAAGAGACCCAGTACTTC. The full variable domain, in which reference TRBV9 and TRBJ2-5 provide the parts outside the CDR3, is DSGVTQTPKHLITATGQRVTLRCSPRSGDLSVYWYQQSLDQGLQFLIQYYNGEERAKGNILERFSAQQFPDLHSELNLSSLELGDSALYFCASSVGLAGKEQETQYFGPGTRLLVL.

The J gene is TRBJ1-1, the V gene TRBV7-6; D is perhaps TRBD1 (5 bases). V was cut by 1 base and J by 7 bases, with 10 bases left in between. Germline V lookup: CDR1 SGHVS, CDR2 FNYEAQ. The CDR3 is 13 residues long. CDR3 bases: TGTGCCAGCAGCTTAGGACTAGGGGATGAAGCTTTCTTT. Translating it yields CASSLGLGDEAFF.

This clone was picked up one time. The chain carries TRBV28 and TRBJ2-1; 11 nucleotides align to TRBD2. This CDR3 is built from 16 residues. V lost 5 bases to trimming and J lost 9 bases; unmatched junction nucleotides: 12. Germline-derived CDR1 and CDR2 are MDHEN and SYDVKM. CDR3 protein: CASSQAGLAERGEQFF. The CDR3 DNA reads as TGTGCCAGCAGTCAAGCGGGACTAGCGGAGAGGGGTGAGCAGTTCTTC. Combining the CDR3 with reference TRBV28 and TRBJ2-1 gives the whole variable domain DVKVTQSSRYLVKRTGEKVFLECVQDMDHENMFWYRQDPGLGLRLIYFSYDVKMKEKGDIPEGYSVSREKKERFSLILESASTNQTSMYLCASSQAGLAERGEQFFGPGTRLTVL.

The chain combines TRBV27 with TRBJ2-1, with D uncertain. Trimming pared 2 bases from V and 5 bases from J, leaving 16 bases between. Per the germline V gene, CDR1 is MNHEY and CDR2 is SMNVEV (reference sequence). The CDR3 loop spans 16 amino acids. This chain's CDR3 is CASSLLVVHSHNEQFF. DNA of the CDR3: TGTGCCAGCAGTTTACTCGTTGTACATTCCCACAATGAGCAGTTCTTC.

This chain connects TRBV2 to TRBJ2-1; the D gene is possibly TRBD2 (6 bases). This CDR3 has 13 residues. Germline-derived CDR1 and CDR2 are SNHLY and FYNNEI. V dropped 10 bases and J dropped 9 bases, with 19 bases sitting between them. The DNA for the CDR3 is TGTGCCATCCGGGACTCATTGTGGGGTGAGCAGTTCTTC. This sequence encodes CAIRDSLWGEQFF.

The chain uses TRBV15 and TRBJ2-2; D not resolved. This CDR3 contains 14 residues. Trimming cost V 3 bases and J 2 bases, with 7 bases left between them. Germline CDR1 is LNHNV and CDR2 is YYDKDF (reference sequence). CDR3 bases: TGTGCCACCAGCAGGGGCACAAACACCGGGGAGCTGTTTTTT. It yields the protein CATSRGTNTGELFF.

The chain carries TRBV18 and TRBJ1-2; D is ambiguous. This CDR3 spans 11 amino acids. CDR1 is KGHSH and CDR2 is LQKENI in the germline V gene. V was pared by 3 bases and J by 6 bases, with 5 bases between. The CDR3 DNA reads as TGTGCCAGCTCACCCTCCGATGGCTACACCTTC. It codes for CASSPSDGYTF. Filled out from reference TRBV18 and TRBJ1-2, the complete variable domain reads NAGVMQNPRHLVRRRGQEARLRCSPMKGHSHVYWYRQLPEEGLKFMVYLQKENIIDESGMPKERFSAEFPKEGPSILRIQQVVRGDSAAYFCASSPSDGYTFGSGTRLTVV.

V gene TRBV11-3 combines with J gene TRBJ2-3; tentative D call: TRBD2 (6 bases). Looked up from germline, CDR1 is SGHNT and CDR2 is YENEEA. This CDR3 is 13 amino acids long. V was cut by 5 bases and J by 4 bases, with 10 bases left in between. This CDR3 is CASSGGGADTQYF. The CDR3 bases are TGTGCCAGCAGCGGAGGAGGGGCAGATACGCAGTATTTT. The full variable domain, with the rest looked up from reference TRBV11-3 and TRBJ2-3, is EAGVVQSPRYKIIEKKQPVAFWCNPISGHNTLYWYLQNLGQGPELLIRYENEEAVDDSQLPKDRFSAERLKGVDSTLKIQPAELGDSAVYLCASSGGGADTQYFGPGTRLTVL.

The J gene is TRBJ2-5, the V gene TRBV5-1; maybe TRBD1 (6 bases). The CDR3 has 12 residues. Trimming removed 4 bases from V and 5 bases from J, with 9 bases in between. Germline CDR1 and CDR2: SGHRS and YFSETQ. CDR3 nucleotides: TGCGCCAGCAGCCAGGGGTGGGAGACCCAGTACTTC. Translation gives CASSQGWETQYF. Supplemented by reference TRBV5-1 and TRBJ2-5, the full variable domain reads KAGVTQTPRYLIKTRGQQVTLSCSPISGHRSVSWYQQTPGQGLQFLFEYFSETQRNKGNFPGRFSGRQFSNSRSEMNVSTLELGDSALYLCASSQGWETQYFGPGTRLLVL.

This chain connects TRBV5-4 to TRBJ2-1; 11 bases align to TRBD2. CDR1 is SGHNT, CDR2 YYREEE, per germline (reference sequence). J was trimmed by 3 bases and V by 9 bases; bases with no gene match: 17. The CDR3 is made up of 18 amino acids. The CDR3 DNA reads as TGTGCCACCATTCCGCGCACTAGCGGGAGTAGTCGCTACAATGAGCAGTTCTTC. Its protein product is CATIPRTSGSSRYNEQFF.

The chain links TRBV23-1 to TRBJ2-5; D gene unclear. The J call could be wrong; TRBJ2-7 is a better fit for the DNA end. TRBV23-1 is an open reading frame, and its role is uncertain. The CDR3 consists of 13 residues. The CDR3 DNA reads TGCGCCAGCAGTCAATCGCAAACCTACGAGCAGTACTTC. Protein sequence: CASSQSQTYEQYF.

This clone was recorded once. The chain combines TRBV19 with TRBJ2-3, with TRBD2 as a possible D gene (5 bases). Trimming removed 10 bases from V and 6 bases from J, with 20 bases in between. Germline V gene data show CDR1 as LNHDA and CDR2 as SQIVND (reference sequence). This CDR3 spans 14 amino acids. The CDR3 DNA follows: TGTGCCACTGGGTCGACGGGAACAACTGATACGCAGTATTTT. It is translated as CATGSTGTTDTQYF.

This clone appeared a few times. CDR3 nucleotide sequence: TGTGCCAGCAGTTTATCGATTGGATCGGGCACTGAAGCTTTCTTT. As protein: CASSLSIGSGTEAFF. This chain connects TRBV27 to TRBJ1-1; no clear D. Germline CDR1 is MNHEY and CDR2 is SMNVEV (reference sequence). The CDR3 totals 15 residues. Deletions cut 0 bases from V and 4 bases from J, with 12 bases between.

The rearrangement links TRBV2 to TRBJ2-6; tentatively, D is TRBD1 (5 bases). CDR1 SNHLY and CDR2 FYNNEI come from the germline V gene. The CDR3 totals 17 residues. V dropped 4 bases and J dropped 2 bases, with 15 bases sitting between them. CDR3 nucleotide sequence: TGTGCCAGCAGTGGGGGAAGGGGTCATACTGGGGCCAACGTCCTGACTTTC. It is translated as CASSGGRGHTGANVLTF. Combining the CDR3 with reference TRBV2 and TRBJ2-6 gives the whole variable domain EPEVTQTPSHQVTQMGQEVILRCVPISNHLYFYWYRQILGQKVEFLVSFYNNEISEKSEIFDDQFSVERPDGSNFTLKIRSTKLEDSAMYFCASSGGRGHTGANVLTFGAGSRLTVL.

The chain uses TRBV9 and TRBJ1-1; TRBD1 is a possible D gene (5 bases). The CDR3 consists of 14 residues. Trimming cost V 2 bases and J 1 base, with 9 bases left between them. Germline V gene lookup returns CDR1 SGDLS and CDR2 YYNGEE. This chain's CDR3 is CASSVLQENTEAFF. The CDR3 bases are TGTGCCAGCAGCGTCTTACAGGAGAACACTGAAGCTTTCTTT.